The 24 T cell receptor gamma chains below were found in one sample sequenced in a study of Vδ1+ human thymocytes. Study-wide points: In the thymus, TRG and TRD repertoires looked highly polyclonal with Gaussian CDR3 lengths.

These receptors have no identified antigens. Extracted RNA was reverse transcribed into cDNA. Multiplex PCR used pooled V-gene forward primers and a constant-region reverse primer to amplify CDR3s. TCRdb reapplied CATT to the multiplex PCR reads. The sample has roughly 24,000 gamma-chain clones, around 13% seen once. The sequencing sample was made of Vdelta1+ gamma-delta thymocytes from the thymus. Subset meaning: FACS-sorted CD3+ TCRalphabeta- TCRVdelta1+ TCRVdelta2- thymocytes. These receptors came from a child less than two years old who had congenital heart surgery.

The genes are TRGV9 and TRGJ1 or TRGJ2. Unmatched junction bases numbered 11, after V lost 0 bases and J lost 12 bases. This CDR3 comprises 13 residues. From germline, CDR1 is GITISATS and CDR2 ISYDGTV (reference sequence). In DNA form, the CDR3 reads TGTGCCTTGTGGGAGGTGCAGTCCTATGGGAAACTCTTT. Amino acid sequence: CALWEVQSYGKLF.

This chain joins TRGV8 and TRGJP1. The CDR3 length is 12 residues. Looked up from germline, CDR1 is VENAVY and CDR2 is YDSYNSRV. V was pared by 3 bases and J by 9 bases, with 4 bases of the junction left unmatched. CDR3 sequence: CATWDPRWFKIF. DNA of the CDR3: TGTGCCACCTGGGATCCCCGTTGGTTCAAGATATTT.

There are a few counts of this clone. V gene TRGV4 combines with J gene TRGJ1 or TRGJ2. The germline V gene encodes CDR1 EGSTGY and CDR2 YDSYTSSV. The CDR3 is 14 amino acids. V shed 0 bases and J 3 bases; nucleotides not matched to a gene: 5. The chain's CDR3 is CATWDGRPYYKKLF. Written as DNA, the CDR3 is TGTGCCACCTGGGATGGGCGGCCTTATTATAAGAAACTCTTT.

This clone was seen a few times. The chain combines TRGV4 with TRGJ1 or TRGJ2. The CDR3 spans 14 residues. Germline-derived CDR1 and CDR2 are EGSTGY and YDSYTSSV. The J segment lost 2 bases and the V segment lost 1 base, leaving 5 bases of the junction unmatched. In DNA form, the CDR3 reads TGTGCCACCTGGGATGGACTTCATTATTATAAGAAACTCTTT. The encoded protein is CATWDGLHYYKKLF.

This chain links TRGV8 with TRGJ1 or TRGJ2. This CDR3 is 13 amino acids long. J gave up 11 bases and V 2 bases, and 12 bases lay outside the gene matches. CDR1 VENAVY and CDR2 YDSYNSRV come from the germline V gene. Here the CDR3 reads CATWDIPKGEKLF. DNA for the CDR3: TGTGCCACCTGGGATATCCCTAAAGGTGAGAAACTCTTT.

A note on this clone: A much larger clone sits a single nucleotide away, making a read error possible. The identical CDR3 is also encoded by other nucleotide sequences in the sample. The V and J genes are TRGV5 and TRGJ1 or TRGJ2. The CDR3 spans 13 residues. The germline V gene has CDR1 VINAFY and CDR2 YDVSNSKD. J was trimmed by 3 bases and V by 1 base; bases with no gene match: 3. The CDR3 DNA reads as TGTGCCACCTGGGACAGCCTTTATTATAAGAAACTCTTT. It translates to CATWDSLYYKKLF.

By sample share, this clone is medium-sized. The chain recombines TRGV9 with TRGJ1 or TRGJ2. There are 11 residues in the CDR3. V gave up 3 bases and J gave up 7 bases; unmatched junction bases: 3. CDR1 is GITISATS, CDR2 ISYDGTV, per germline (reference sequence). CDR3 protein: CALWEQYKKLF. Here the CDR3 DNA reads TGTGCCTTGTGGGAGCAATATAAGAAACTCTTT.

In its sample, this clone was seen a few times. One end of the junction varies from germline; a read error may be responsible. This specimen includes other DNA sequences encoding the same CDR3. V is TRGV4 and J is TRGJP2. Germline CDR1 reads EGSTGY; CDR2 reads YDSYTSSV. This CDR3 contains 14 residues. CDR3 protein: CATWNGSSDWIKTF. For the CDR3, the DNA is TGTGCCACCTGGAATGGGAGTAGTGATTGGATCAAGACGTTT.

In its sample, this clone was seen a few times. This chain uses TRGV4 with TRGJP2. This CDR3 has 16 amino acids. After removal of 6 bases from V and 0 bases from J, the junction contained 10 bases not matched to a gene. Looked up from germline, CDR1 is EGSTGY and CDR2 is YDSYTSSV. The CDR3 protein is CATWNAPYSSDWIKTF. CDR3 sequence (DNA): TGTGCCACCTGGAATGCGCCTTATAGTAGTGATTGGATCAAGACGTTT.

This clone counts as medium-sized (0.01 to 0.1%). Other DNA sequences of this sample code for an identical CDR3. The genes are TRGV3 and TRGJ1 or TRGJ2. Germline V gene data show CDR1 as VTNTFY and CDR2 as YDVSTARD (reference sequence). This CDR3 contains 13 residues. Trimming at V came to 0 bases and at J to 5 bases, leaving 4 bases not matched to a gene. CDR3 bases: TGTGCCACCTGGGACAGGCCAAATTATAAGAAACTCTTT. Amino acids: CATWDRPNYKKLF.

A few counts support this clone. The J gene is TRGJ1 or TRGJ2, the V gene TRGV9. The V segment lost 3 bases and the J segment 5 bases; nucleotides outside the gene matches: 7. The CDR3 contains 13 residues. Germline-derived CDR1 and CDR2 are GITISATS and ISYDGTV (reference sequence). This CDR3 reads CALWEPYHYKKLF. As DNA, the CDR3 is TGTGCCTTGTGGGAGCCCTATCATTATAAGAAACTCTTT.

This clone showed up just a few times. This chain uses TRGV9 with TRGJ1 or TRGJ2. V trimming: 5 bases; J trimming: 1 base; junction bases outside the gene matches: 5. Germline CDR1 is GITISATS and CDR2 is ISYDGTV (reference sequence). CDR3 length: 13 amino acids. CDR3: CALWAPNYYKKLF. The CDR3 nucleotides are TGTGCCTTGTGGGCCCCAAATTATTATAAGAAACTCTTT.

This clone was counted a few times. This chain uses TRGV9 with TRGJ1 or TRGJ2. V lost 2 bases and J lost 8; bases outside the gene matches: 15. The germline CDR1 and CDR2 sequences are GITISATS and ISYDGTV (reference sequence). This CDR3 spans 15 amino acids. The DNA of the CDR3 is TGTGCCTTGTGGGAGGAGGAGAGCCCGAGTAATAAGAAACTCTTT. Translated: CALWEEESPSNKKLF.

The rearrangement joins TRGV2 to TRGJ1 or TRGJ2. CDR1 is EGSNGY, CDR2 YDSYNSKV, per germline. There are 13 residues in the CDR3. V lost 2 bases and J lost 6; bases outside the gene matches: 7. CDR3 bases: TGTGCCACCTGGGACGTCTCTCGTTATAAGAAACTCTTT. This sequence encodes CATWDVSRYKKLF.

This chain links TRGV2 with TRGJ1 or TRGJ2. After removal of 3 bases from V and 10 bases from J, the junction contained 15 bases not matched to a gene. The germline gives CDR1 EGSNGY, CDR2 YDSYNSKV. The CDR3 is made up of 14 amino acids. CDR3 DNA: TGTGCCACCTGGGACAGGCGGCGCGGGTTAAAGAAACTCTTT. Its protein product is CATWDRRRGLKKLF.

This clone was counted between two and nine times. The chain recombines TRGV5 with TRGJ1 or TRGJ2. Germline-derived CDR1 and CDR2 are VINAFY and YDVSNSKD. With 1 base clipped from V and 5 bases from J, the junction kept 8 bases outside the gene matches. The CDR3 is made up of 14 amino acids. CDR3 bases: TGTGCCACCTGGGACAGCAAACTACATTATAAGAAACTCTTT. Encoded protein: CATWDSKLHYKKLF.

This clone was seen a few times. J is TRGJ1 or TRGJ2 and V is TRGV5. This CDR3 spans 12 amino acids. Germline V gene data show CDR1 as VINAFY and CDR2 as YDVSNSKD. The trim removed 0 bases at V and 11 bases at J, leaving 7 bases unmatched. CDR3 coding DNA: TGTGCCACCTGGGACAGGCGATGGGAGAAACTCTTT. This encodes CATWDRRWEKLF.

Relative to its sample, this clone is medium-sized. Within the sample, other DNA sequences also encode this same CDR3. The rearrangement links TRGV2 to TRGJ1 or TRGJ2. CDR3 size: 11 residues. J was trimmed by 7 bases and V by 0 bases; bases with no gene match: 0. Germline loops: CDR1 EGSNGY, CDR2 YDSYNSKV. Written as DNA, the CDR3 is TGTGCCACCTGGGACGGGTATAAGAAACTCTTT. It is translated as CATWDGYKKLF.

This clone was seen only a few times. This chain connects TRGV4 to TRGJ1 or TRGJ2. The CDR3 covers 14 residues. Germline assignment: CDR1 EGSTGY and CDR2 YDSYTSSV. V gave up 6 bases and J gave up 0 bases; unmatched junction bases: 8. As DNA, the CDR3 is TGTGCCACCTGGAATTCTCAGAATTATTATAAGAAACTCTTT. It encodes CATWNSQNYYKKLF.

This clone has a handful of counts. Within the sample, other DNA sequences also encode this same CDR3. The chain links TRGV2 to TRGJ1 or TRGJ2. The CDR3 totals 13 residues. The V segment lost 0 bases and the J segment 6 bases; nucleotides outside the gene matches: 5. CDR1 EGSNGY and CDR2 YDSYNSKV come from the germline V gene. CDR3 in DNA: TGTGCCACCTGGGACGGGCTATCTTATAAGAAACTCTTT. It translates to CATWDGLSYKKLF.

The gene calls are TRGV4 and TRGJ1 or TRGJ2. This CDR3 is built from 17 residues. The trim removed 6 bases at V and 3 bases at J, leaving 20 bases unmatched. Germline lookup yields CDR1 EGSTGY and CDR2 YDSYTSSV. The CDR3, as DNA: TGTGCCACCTGGAAGCCGCCACTCAACCCCTCTTATTATAAGAAACTCTTT. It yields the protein CATWKPPLNPSYYKKLF.

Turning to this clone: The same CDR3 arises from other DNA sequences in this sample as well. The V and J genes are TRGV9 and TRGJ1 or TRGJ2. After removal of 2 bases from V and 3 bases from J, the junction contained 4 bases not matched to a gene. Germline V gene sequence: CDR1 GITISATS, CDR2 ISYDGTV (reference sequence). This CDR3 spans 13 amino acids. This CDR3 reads CALWEGVYYKKLF. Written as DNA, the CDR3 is TGTGCCTTGTGGGAGGGCGTTTATTATAAGAAACTCTTT.

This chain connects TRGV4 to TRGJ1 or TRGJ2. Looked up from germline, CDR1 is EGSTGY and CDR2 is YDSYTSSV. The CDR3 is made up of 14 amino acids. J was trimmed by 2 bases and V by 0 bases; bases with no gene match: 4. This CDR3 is CATWDGGDYYKKLF. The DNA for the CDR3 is TGTGCCACCTGGGATGGGGGAGATTATTATAAGAAACTCTTT.

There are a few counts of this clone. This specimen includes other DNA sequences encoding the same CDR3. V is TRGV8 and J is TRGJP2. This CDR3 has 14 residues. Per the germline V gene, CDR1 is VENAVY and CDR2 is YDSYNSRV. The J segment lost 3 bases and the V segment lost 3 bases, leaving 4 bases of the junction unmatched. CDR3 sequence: CATWDGGSDWIKTF. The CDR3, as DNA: TGTGCCACCTGGGATGGAGGTAGTGATTGGATCAAGACGTTT.